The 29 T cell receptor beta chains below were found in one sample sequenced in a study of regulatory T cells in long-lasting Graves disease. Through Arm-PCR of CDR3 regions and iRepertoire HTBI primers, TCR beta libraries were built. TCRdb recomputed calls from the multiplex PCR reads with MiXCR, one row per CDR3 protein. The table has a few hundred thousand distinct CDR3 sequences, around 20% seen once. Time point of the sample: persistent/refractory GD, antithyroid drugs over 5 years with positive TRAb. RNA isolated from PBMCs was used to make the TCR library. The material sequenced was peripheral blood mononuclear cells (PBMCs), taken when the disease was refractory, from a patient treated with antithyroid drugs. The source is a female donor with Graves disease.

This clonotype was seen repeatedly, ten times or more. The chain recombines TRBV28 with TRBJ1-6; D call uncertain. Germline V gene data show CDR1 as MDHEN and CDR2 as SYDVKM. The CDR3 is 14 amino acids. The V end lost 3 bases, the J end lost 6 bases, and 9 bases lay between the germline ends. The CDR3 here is CASSFFRVNSPLHF. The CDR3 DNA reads TGTGCCAGCAGTTTTTTTAGGGTTAATTCACCCCTCCACTTT.

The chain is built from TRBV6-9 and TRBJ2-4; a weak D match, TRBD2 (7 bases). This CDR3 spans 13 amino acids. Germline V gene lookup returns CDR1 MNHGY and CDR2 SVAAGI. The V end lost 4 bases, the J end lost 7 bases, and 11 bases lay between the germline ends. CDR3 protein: CASSWEGGNIQYF. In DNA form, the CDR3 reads TGTGCCAGCAGTTGGGAGGGGGGGAACATTCAGTACTTC.

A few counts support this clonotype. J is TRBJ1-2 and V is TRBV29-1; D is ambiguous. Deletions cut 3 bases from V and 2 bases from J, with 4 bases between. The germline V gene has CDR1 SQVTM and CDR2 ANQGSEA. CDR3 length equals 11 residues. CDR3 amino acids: CSVDLNYGYTF. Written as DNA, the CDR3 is TGCAGCGTTGACCTGAACTATGGCTACACCTTC.

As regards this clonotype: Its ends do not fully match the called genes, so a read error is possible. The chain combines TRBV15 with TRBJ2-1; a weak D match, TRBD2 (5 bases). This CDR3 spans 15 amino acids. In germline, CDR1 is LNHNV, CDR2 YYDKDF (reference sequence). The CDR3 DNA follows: TGTGCCACCAGCATCTTCCGGGAACAAAACAATGAGCGGTTCTTC. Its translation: CATSIFREQNNERFF.

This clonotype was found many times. The chain's CDR3 is CASRNDRGRTEAFF. DNA for the CDR3: TGTGCCAGCAGAAATGACAGGGGGCGGACTGAAGCTTTCTTT. V gene TRBV6-1 combines with J gene TRBJ1-1, with TRBD1 matching over 10 bases. Germline V gene sequence: CDR1 MNHNS, CDR2 SASEGT. The V segment lost 6 bases and the J segment 5 bases; nucleotides outside the gene matches: 6. This CDR3 spans 14 amino acids.

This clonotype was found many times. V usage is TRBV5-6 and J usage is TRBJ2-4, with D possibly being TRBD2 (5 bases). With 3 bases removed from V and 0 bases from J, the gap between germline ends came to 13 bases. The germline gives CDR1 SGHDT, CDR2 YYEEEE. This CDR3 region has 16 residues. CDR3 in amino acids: CASSSLVDLAKNIQYF. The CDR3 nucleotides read TGTGCCAGCAGCTCACTAGTCGATCTAGCCAAAAACATTCAGTACTTC.

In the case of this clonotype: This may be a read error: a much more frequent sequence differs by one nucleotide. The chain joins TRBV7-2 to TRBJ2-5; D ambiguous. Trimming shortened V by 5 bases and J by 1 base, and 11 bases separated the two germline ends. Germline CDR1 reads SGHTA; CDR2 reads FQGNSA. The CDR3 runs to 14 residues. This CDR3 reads CASSRGPVQETQYF. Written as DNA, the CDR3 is TGTGCCAGCAGCCGCGGTCCCGTCCAAGAGACCCAGTACTTC. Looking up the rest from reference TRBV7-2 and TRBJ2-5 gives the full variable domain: GAGVSQSPSNKVTEKGKDVELRCDPISGHTALYWYRQSLGQGLEFLIYFQGNSAPDKSGLPSDRFSAERTGGSVSTLTIQRTQQEDSAVYLCASSRGPVQETQYFGPGTRLLVL.

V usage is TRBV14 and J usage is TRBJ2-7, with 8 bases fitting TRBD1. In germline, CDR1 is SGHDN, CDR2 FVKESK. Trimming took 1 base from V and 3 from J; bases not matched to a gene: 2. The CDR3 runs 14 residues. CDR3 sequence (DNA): TGTGCCAGCAGCCAAGGGGACAGGTACTACGAGCAGTACTTC. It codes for CASSQGDRYYEQYF.

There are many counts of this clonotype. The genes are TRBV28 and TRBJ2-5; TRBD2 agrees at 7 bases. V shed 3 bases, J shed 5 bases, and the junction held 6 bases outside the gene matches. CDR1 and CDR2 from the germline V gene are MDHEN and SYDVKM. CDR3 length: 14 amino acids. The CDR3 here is CASSLGLGGETQYF. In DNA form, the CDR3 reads TGTGCCAGCAGTTTGGGACTGGGGGGGGAGACCCAGTACTTC.

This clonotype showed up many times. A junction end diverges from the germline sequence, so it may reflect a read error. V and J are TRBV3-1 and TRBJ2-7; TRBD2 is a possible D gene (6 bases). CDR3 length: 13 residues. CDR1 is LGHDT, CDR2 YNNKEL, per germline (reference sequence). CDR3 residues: CASSQVGGLPSLF. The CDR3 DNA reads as TGTGCCAGCAGCCAAGTGGGTGGACTACCCAGCCTCTTC.

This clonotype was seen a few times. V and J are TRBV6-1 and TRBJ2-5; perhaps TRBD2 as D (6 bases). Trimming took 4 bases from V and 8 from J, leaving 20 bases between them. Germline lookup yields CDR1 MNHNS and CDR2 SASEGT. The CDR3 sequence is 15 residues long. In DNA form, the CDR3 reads TGTGCCAGCAGTGCGAAATTAGCGGAGAAGAATACCCAGTACTTC. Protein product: CASSAKLAEKNTQYF.

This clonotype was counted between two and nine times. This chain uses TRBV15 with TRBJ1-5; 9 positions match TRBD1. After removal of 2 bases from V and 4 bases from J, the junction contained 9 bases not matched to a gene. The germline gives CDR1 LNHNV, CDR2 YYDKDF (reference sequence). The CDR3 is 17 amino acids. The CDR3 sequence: CATSRSPGTGTNQPQHF. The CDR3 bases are TGTGCCACCAGCAGAAGTCCCGGGACAGGGACGAATCAGCCCCAGCATTTT.

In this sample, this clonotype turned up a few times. The CDR3 sequence is CASSRTQGVAYEQYF. In nucleotides, the CDR3 is TGTGCCAGCAGCCGTACACAGGGTGTAGCCTACGAGCAGTACTTC. The chain links TRBV27 to TRBJ2-7; a weak D match, TRBD1 (6 bases). The CDR3 has 15 residues. V gave up 6 bases and J gave up 2 bases, with 17 bases separating them. Germline lookup yields CDR1 MNHEY and CDR2 SMNVEV (reference sequence).

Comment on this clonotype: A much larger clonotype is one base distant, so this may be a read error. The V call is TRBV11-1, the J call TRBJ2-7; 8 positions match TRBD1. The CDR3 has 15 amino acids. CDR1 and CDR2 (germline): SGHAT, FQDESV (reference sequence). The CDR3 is CTSSLAGTGYYEQYF. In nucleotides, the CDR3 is TGTACCAGCAGCTTGGCCGGGACAGGATACTACGAGCAGTACTTC.

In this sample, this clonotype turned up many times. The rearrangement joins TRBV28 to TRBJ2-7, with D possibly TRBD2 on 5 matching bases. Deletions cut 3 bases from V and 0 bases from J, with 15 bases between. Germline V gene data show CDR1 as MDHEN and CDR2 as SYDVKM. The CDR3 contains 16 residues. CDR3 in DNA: TGTGCCAGCAGTTTCCAAAAGAGGGTGTACTCCTACGAGCAGTACTTC. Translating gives CASSFQKRVYSYEQYF.

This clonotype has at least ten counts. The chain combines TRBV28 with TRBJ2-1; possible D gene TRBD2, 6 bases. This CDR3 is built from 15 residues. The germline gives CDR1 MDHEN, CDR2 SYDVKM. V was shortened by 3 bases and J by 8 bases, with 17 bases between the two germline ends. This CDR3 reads CASSFSAGKKDEQFF. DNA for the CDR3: TGTGCCAGCAGTTTCTCTGCGGGAAAGAAGGATGAGCAGTTCTTC.

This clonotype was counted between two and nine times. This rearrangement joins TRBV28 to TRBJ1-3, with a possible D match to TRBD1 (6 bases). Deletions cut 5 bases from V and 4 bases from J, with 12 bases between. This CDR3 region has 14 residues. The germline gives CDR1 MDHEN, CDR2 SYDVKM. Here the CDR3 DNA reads TGTGCCAGCAGTATACAGGGCTCCGGAAACACCATATATTTT. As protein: CASSIQGSGNTIYF. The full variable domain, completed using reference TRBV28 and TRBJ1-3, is DVKVTQSSRYLVKRTGEKVFLECVQDMDHENMFWYRQDPGLGLRLIYFSYDVKMKEKGDIPEGYSVSREKKERFSLILESASTNQTSMYLCASSIQGSGNTIYFGEGSWLTVV.

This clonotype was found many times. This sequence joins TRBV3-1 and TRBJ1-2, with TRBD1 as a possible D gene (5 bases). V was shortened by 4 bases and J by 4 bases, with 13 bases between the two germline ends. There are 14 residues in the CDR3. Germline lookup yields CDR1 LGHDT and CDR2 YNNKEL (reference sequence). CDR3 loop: CASSRDRQPYGYTF. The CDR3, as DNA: TGTGCCAGCAGCCGGGACCGACAGCCCTATGGCTACACCTTC.

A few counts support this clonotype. The CDR3 here is CASSPGSSEGRMPTQETQYF. CDR3 sequence (DNA): TGTGCCAGCTCACCAGGAAGTTCGGAGGGGCGAATGCCGACCCAAGAGACCCAGTACTTC. The rearrangement uses TRBV9 and TRBJ2-5; a possible D gene is TRBD2 (6 bases). This CDR3 comprises 20 residues. Deletions cut 7 bases from V and 1 base from J, with 32 bases between. The germline V gene encodes CDR1 SGDLS and CDR2 YYNGEE.

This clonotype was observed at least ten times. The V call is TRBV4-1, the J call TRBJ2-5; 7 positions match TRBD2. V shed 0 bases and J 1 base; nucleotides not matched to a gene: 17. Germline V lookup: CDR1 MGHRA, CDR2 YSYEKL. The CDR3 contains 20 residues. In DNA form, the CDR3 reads TGCGCCAGCAGCCAAGATGCTCGGGAGGAATATTGGGGGTCCCAAGAGACCCAGTACTTC. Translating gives CASSQDAREEYWGSQETQYF.

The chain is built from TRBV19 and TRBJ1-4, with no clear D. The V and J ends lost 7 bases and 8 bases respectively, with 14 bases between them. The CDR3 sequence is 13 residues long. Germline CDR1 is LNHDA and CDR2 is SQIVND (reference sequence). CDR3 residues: CASKADVEEKLFF. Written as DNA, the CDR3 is TGTGCCAGTAAAGCGGACGTAGAAGAAAAACTGTTTTTT.

CDR3 residues: CASSHAGTGNTEAFF. In DNA, the CDR3 is TGCGCCAGCAGCCATGCCGGGACAGGGAACACTGAAGCTTTCTTT. V gene TRBV4-1 combines with J gene TRBJ1-1, with TRBD1 matching 8 bases. Germline CDR1 and CDR2: MGHRA and YSYEKL. The ends lost 3 bases at V and 1 base at J; junction bases unmatched: 4. The CDR3 is 15 amino acids.

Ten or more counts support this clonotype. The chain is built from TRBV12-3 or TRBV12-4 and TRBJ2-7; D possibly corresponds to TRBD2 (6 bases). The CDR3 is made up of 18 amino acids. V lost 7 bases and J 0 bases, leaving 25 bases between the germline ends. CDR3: CASTSRLVPFSGSYEQYF. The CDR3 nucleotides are TGTGCCAGCACTTCGCGACTAGTTCCCTTCTCGGGCTCCTACGAGCAGTACTTC.

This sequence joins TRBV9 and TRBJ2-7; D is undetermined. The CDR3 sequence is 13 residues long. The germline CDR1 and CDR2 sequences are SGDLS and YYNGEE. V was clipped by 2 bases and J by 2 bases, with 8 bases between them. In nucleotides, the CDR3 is TGTGCCAGCAGCGTTGGGATAGCCTACGAGCAGTACTTC. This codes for CASSVGIAYEQYF.

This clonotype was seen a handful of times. The CDR3: CASSPIRGRAGETQYF. The CDR3 region has the DNA TGTGCCAGCTCACCAATCCGCGGGAGGGCCGGAGAGACCCAGTACTTC. The rearrangement links TRBV18 to TRBJ2-5, with 9 bases matching TRBD2. Germline V gene sequence: CDR1 KGHSH, CDR2 LQKENI. The trim removed 2 bases at V and 4 bases at J, leaving 8 bases unmatched. The length of the CDR3 is 16 residues.

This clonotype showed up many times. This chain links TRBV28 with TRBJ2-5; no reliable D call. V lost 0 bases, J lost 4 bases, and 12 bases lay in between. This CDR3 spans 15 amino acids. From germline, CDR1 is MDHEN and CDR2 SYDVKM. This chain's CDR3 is CASSLWSGVGETQYF. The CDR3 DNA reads TGTGCCAGCAGTTTATGGTCTGGAGTGGGAGAGACCCAGTACTTC.

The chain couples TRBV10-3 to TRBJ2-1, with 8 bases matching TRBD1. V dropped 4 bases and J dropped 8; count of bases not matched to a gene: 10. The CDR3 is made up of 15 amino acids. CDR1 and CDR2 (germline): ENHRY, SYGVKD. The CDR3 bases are TGTGCCATCAGTGTCCACAGATCGGACAGGGATGAGCAGTTCTTC. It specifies CAISVHRSDRDEQFF.

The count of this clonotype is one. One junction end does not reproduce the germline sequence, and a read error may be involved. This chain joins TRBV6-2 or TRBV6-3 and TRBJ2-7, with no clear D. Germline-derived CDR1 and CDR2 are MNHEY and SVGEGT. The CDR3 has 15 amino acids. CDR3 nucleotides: TGTGCCAGCAATTACTCCGCAGCTGGCCACTACGAGCAGTACTTC. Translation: CASNYSAAGHYEQYF.

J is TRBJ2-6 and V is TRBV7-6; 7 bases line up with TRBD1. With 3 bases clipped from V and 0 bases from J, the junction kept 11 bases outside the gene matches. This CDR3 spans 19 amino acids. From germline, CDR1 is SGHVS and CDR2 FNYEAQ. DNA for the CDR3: TGTGCCAGCAGCTTCCTCAGGGACAGAGCCTACTCTGGGGCCAACGTCCTGACTTTC. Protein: CASSFLRDRAYSGANVLTF. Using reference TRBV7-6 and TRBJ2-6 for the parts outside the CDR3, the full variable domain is GAGVSQSPRYKVTKRGQDVALRCDPISGHVSLYWYRQALGQGPEFLTYFNYEAQQDKSGLPNDRFSAERPEGSISTLTIQRTEQRDSAMYRCASSFLRDRAYSGANVLTFGAGSRLTVL.